The next 9 T cell receptor beta chains were all read from a single sample in a study of T cell responses to AZD1222 COVID-19 vaccine (dated by TCRdb to the early 2020s). Library preparation used the immunoSEQ multiplex PCR assay. Here the immuneACCESS table is served through TCRdb, limited to in-frame sequences with V and J called. Missing clones are a known gap in these copies; in checked studies unresolved V genes cover under half, and the rest lacks a known reason. Here the sample has approximately 150,000 clones; 80% to 90% occur a single time. Roughly 4.7% of the sample is taken by the ten largest. In the paper's terms, the time point label means: baseline before first vaccination. Source: peripheral blood, taken on day 0 of AZD1222 vaccination. These receptors all stem from an adult in good health.

The chain has TRBV4-3 and TRBJ2-6; TRBD1 agrees at 8 bases. The CDR3 has 14 residues. With V trimmed by 4 bases and J by 10 bases, 6 bases remained unmatched. Germline CDR1 LGHNA, CDR2 YSLEER. The CDR3: CASSRQDRENVLTF. As DNA, the CDR3 is TGCGCCAGCAGCCGGCAGGACAGGGAGAACGTCCTGACTTTC.

The chain recombines TRBV2 with TRBJ1-1; 8 positions match TRBD1. With V trimmed by 5 bases and J by 5 bases, 1 base remained unmatched. The CDR3 is 12 amino acids. Germline-derived CDR1 and CDR2 are SNHLY and FYNNEI. The CDR3: CASSTGGTEAFF. The DNA for the CDR3 is TGTGCCAGCAGTACAGGGGGGACTGAAGCTTTCTTT.

The rearrangement links TRBV10-3 to TRBJ2-7; 8 bases map to TRBD1. V lost 0 bases to trimming and J lost 6 bases; unmatched junction nucleotides: 13. Germline assignment: CDR1 ENHRY and CDR2 SYGVKD. The CDR3 is made up of 17 amino acids. The CDR3 DNA reads as TGTGCCATCAGTGAGTCTATTATAAGGCAGGGGGCCCGCGAGCAGTACTTC. It translates to CAISESIIRQGAREQYF.

The chain links TRBV6-5 to TRBJ1-6; D is possibly TRBD1 (6 bases). Per germline, CDR1 MNHEY and CDR2 SVGAGI. The CDR3 spans 15 residues. Trimming left V 8 bases short and J 0 bases short, with 11 bases between. CDR3: CASGLGGSYNSPLHF. CDR3 bases: TGTGCCAGCGGCTTAGGGGGCTCCTATAATTCACCCCTCCACTTT.

This sequence joins TRBV5-1 and TRBJ2-1; TRBD2 agrees at 10 bases. The germline CDR1 and CDR2 sequences are SGHRS and YFSETQ. This CDR3 spans 13 amino acids. CDR3 DNA: TGCGCATCTAGCGGGAGCTCCTACAATGAGCAGTTCTTC. Amino acid sequence: CASSGSSYNEQFF.

The J gene is TRBJ1-2, the V gene TRBV12-3 or TRBV12-4; the D gene is possibly TRBD1 (5 bases). This CDR3 is 13 amino acids long. V was trimmed by 6 bases and J by 2 bases, leaving 10 bases between them. The CDR3 sequence is CASSLDSNYGYTF. In DNA, the CDR3 is TGTGCCAGCAGCCTTGACAGCAACTATGGCTACACCTTC.

The chain carries TRBV10-3 and TRBJ1-1, with 8 bases lining up with TRBD1. Germline CDR1 reads ENHRY; CDR2 reads SYGVKD. The CDR3 length is 14 residues. The J segment lost 4 bases and the V segment lost 6 bases, leaving 7 bases of the junction unmatched. The CDR3 bases are TGTGCCATCAGGGTAGGACAGGGAGGCACTGAAGCTTTCTTT. Its translation: CAIRVGQGGTEAFF.

The rearrangement joins TRBV5-4 to TRBJ2-5; D uncertain. With 4 bases removed from V and 3 bases from J, the gap between germline ends came to 4 bases. This CDR3 comprises 11 residues. CDR1 is SGHNT, CDR2 YYREEE, per germline (reference sequence). The CDR3 loop reads CASSVEETQYF. For the CDR3, the DNA is TGTGCCAGCAGCGTGGAAGAGACCCAGTACTTC.

The chain combines TRBV14 with TRBJ2-4; no reliable D call. V was shortened by 3 bases and J by 7 bases, with 10 bases between the two germline ends. Germline V gene data show CDR1 as SGHDN and CDR2 as FVKESK. The CDR3 has 13 amino acids. The CDR3 loop reads CASSHGIGNIQYF. CDR3 coding DNA: TGTGCCAGCAGCCACGGAATCGGGAACATTCAGTACTTC. Drawing the rest from reference TRBV14 and TRBJ2-4, the complete variable domain is EAGVTQFPSHSVIEKGQTVTLRCDPISGHDNLYWYRRVMGKEIKFLLHFVKESKQDESGMPNNRFLAERTGGTYSTLKVQPAELEDSGVYFCASSHGIGNIQYFGAGTRLSVL.